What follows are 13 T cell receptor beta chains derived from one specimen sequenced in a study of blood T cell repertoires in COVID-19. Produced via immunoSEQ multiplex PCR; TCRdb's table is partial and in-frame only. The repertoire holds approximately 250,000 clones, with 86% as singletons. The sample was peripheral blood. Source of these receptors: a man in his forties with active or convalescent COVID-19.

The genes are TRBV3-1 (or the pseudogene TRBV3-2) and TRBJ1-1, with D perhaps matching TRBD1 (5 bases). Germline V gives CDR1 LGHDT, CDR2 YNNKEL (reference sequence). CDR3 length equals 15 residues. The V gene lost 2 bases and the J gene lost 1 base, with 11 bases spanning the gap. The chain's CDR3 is CASSQLNRGNTEAFF. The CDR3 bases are TGTGCCAGCAGCCAATTAAATAGGGGGAACACTGAAGCTTTCTTT.

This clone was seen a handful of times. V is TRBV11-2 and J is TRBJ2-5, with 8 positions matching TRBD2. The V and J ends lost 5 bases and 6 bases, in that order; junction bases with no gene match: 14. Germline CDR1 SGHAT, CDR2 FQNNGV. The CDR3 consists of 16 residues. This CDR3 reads CASSLGDGGAEKTQYF. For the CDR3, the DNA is TGTGCCAGCAGCCTGGGTGACGGGGGGGCGGAAAAGACCCAGTACTTC.

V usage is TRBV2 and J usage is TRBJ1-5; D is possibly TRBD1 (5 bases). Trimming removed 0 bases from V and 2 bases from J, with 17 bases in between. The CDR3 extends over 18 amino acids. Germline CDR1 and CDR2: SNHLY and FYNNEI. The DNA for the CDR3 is TGTGCCAGCAGTGAAGCCCCCCGACAGAGTTTCGGCAATCAGCCCCAGCATTTT. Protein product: CASSEAPRQSFGNQPQHF.

The CDR3 DNA is TGTGCCAGCACCTTGGGCGGGCGCACAGATACGCAGTATTTT. Protein sequence: CASTLGGRTDTQYF. The rearrangement uses TRBV19 and TRBJ2-3, with D tentatively TRBD2 (5 bases). The length of the CDR3 is 14 residues. Germline assignment: CDR1 LNHDA and CDR2 SQIVND (reference sequence). The ends were cut back, 9 bases at V and 1 base at J, with 14 bases in the middle.

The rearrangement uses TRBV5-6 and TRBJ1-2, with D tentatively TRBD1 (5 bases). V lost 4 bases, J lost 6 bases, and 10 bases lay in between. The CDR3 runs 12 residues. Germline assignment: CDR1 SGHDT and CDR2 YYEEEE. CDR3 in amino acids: CASSPRENGYTF. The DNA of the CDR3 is TGTGCCAGCAGCCCCAGGGAAAATGGCTACACCTTC.

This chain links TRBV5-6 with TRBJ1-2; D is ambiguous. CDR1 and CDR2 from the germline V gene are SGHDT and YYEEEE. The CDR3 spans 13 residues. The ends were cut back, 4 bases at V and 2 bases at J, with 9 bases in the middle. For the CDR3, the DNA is TGTGCCAGCAGCCAATGGGAGAACTATGGCTACACCTTC. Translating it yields CASSQWENYGYTF.

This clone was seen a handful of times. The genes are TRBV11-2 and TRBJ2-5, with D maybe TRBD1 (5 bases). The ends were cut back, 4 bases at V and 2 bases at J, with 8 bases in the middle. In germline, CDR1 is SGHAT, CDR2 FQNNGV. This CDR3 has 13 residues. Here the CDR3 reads CASSSGMQETQYF. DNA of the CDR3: TGTGCCAGCAGCTCAGGGATGCAAGAGACCCAGTACTTC.

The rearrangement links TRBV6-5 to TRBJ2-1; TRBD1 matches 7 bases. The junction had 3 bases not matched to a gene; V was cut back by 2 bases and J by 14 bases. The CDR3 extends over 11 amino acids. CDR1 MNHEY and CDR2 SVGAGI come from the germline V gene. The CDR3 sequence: CASSYQGGKFF. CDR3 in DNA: TGTGCCAGCAGTTACCAAGGGGGCAAGTTCTTC.

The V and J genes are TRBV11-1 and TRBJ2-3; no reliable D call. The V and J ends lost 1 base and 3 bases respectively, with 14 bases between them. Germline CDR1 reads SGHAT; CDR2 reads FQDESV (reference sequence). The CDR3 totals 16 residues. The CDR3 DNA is TGTGCCAGCAGCTTAGGAACAGCCCCATCTACAGATACGCAGTATTTT. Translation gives CASSLGTAPSTDTQYF.

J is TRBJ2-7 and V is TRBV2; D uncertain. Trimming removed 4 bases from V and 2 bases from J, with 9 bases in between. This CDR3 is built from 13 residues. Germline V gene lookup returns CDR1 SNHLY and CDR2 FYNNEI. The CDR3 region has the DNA TGTGCCAGCAGTGTCGGAGTTACCTACGAGCAGTACTTC. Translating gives CASSVGVTYEQYF.

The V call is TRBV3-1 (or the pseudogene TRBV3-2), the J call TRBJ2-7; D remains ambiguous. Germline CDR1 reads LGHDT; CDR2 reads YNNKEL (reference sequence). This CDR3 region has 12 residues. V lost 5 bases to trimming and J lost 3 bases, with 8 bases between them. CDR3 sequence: CASSGPYYEQYF. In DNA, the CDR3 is TGTGCCAGCAGCGGGCCTTACTACGAGCAGTACTTC.

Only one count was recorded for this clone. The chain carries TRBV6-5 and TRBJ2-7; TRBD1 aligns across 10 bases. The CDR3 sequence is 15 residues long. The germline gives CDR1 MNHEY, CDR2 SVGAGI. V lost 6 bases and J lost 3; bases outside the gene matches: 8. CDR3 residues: CASREGQGTSYEQYF. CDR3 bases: TGTGCCAGCAGGGAGGGACAGGGGACCAGCTACGAGCAGTACTTC.

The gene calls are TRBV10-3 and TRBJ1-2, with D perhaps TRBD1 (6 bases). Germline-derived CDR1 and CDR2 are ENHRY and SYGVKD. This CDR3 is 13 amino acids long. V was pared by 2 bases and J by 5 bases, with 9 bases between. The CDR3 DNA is TGTGCCATCAGTGAGAAGACAGGTTATGGCTACACCTTC. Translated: CAISEKTGYGYTF.